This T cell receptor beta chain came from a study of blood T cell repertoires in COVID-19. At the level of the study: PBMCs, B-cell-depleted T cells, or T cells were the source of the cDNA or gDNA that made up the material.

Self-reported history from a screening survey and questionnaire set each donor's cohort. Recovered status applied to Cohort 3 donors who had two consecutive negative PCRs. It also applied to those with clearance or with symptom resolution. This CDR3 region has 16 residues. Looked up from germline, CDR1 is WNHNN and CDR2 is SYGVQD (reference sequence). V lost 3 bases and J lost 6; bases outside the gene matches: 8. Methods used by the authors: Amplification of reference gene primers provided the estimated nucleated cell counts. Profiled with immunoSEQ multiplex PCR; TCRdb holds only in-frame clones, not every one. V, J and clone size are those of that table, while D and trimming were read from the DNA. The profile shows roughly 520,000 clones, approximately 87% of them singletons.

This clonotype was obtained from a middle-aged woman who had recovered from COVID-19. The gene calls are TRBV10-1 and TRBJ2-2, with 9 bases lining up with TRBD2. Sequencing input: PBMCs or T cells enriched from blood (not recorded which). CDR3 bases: TGCGCCAGCAGTGACTTCGCGGGAGGGCCTCCCGGGGAGCTGTTTTTT. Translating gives CASSDFAGGPPGELFF.